The T cell receptor (beta chain) under discussion was sequenced for a study of OX40 agonist ivuxolimab in advanced cancers. Whole-study findings and limits: In the 0.1 to 3.0 mg/kg range, CD4+ and CD8+ blood T cells had expanded clonally by week 6.

Note on this clone: What it binds is not known.

Generated by immunoSEQ multiplex PCR, the TCRdb table keeps only in-frame clones and is missing some. The sample contains about 83,000 clones, under 95% of which appear only once. The germline V gene has CDR1 SNHLY and CDR2 FYNNEI. The CDR3 covers 14 residues. Trimming cost V 2 bases and J 12 bases, with 14 bases left between them. This receptor was identified in an adult with an advanced solid tumor such as melanoma, head and neck, liver or kidney cancer. The chain joins TRBV2 to TRBJ1-6, with a tentative D call TRBD1 (6 bases). The sequences come from CD4+ or CD8+ T cells sorted from blood, collected in a trial of the OX40 agonist ivuxolimab. This CDR3 reads CASSERGGAEPLHF. The CDR3 DNA follows: TGTGCCAGCAGTGAAAGGGGGGGTGCTGAACCCCTCCACTTT.